The clone carrying this T cell receptor beta chain was picked up many times. Its antigen is currently unknown. This record belongs to a study of T cells in Graves' hyperthyroidism and ophthalmopathy. Study findings and constraints: Ophthalmopathy and stable hyperthyroidism were separated by a 13 V-J model.

TCR beta CDR3 regions were amplified from RNA. A set of HTBI primers served as the primers for a first-round RT-PCR of the TCR CDR3. TCRdb analysed the multiplex PCR reads with MiXCR anew, one entry per CDR3 protein. The table has fewer than 250,000 distinct CDR3 sequences, about a sixth seen once; the top ten hold around 30%. About 10 ml of fresh peripheral blood supplied the PBMCs. What was sequenced was blood. This sequence was found in a woman under 30 with Graves' ophthalmopathy.

The CDR3, as DNA: TGTGCCAGCAGTTCTAGCCGAATCCGGGAAGCTTTCTTT. Its translation is CASSSSRIREAFF. The chain recombines TRBV28 with TRBJ1-1; D is unclear. Trimming stripped 4 bases from V and 8 bases from J, with 14 bases between. The CDR3 contains 13 residues. The germline V gene encodes CDR1 MDHEN and CDR2 SYDVKM.